This entry lists 14 T cell receptor beta chains sequenced from one sample in a study of cytomegalovirus exposure and HLA in healthy donors. This PCR relied on a set of 60 Vbeta primers and 13 Jbeta primers. TCRdb's copy holds only in-frame clones and misses some; the assay was immunoSEQ multiplex PCR. The sample consists of approximately 160,000 clones, approximately 67% of them appearing once. Sequences were obtained from PBMCs. The receptors were gathered from a woman younger than 30 in good health and CMV-seropositive.

This clone showed up just a few times. The chain combines TRBV2 with TRBJ2-2, with TRBD1 identical over 7 bases. This CDR3 is 15 amino acids long. V dropped 6 bases and J dropped 6; count of bases not matched to a gene: 10. CDR1 and CDR2 from the germline V gene are SNHLY and FYNNEI. CDR3 coding DNA: TGTGCCAGCAGAATGGACAGGCAACCCTCCGGGGAGCTGTTTTTT. Its translation: CASRMDRQPSGELFF.

This clone was picked up a small number of times. V gene TRBV5-6 combines with J gene TRBJ1-1; 7 bases are a match to TRBD1. V was clipped by 7 bases and J by 3 bases; unmatched bases: 9. CDR3 length: 14 amino acids. CDR1 is SGHDT and CDR2 is YYEEEE in the germline V gene. The CDR3 region has the DNA TGTGCCAGCGGCAGGGGGGCGTGGGACACTGAAGCTTTCTTT. Translating gives CASGRGAWDTEAFF. Full variable domain (rest looked up from reference TRBV5-6 and TRBJ1-1): DAGVTQSPTHLIKTRGQQVTLRCSPKSGHDTVSWYQQALGQGPQFIFQYYEEEERQRGNFPDRFSGHQFPNYSSELNVNALLLGDSALYLCASGRGAWDTEAFFGQGTRLTVV.

The chain employs TRBV30 and TRBJ2-1; a possible D gene is TRBD1 (5 bases). The germline V gene has CDR1 GTSNPN and CDR2 SVGIG (reference sequence). The CDR3 spans 16 residues. V lost 2 bases to trimming and J lost 2 bases, with 16 bases between them. CDR3 in amino acids: CAWSTQTGSTYNEQFF. In DNA form, the CDR3 reads TGTGCCTGGAGTACCCAAACAGGCAGTACCTACAATGAGCAGTTCTTC.

This clone has a single count. The V call is TRBV10-3, the J call TRBJ2-7; 12 nucleotides match TRBD1. The CDR3 spans 14 residues. From germline, CDR1 is ENHRY and CDR2 SYGVKD. Unmatched junction bases numbered 8, after V lost 7 bases and J lost 7 bases. This CDR3 is CAIKPGQGAWEQYF. As DNA, the CDR3 is TGTGCCATCAAACCGGGACAGGGGGCTTGGGAGCAGTACTTC.

The chain combines TRBV11-2 with TRBJ1-4, with 8 positions matching TRBD1. Germline V gene sequence: CDR1 SGHAT, CDR2 FQNNGV. The CDR3 covers 16 residues. The ends lost 5 bases at V and 3 bases at J; junction bases unmatched: 8. As DNA, the CDR3 is TGTGCCAGCAGCCCTACAGGGACAGGTCCTAATGAAAAACTGTTTTTT. Its protein is CASSPTGTGPNEKLFF.

The chain joins TRBV11-1 to TRBJ2-3, with TRBD2 matching over 12 bases. V lost 4 bases, J lost 6 bases, and 8 bases stayed unmatched. The CDR3 is 16 residues long. Germline V gene lookup returns CDR1 SGHAT and CDR2 FQDESV (reference sequence). DNA of the CDR3: TGTGCCAGCAGCTCACCAACTAGCGGGGGGCTCGATACGCAGTATTTT. It is translated as CASSSPTSGGLDTQYF.

This chain joins TRBV4-1 and TRBJ2-7; 7 bases map to TRBD1. The CDR3 extends over 14 amino acids. Germline values: CDR1 MGHRA, CDR2 YSYEKL. Trimming cost V 1 base and J 3 bases; bases outside gene matches: 3. CDR3: CASSQVRQGYEQYF. CDR3 nucleotides: TGCGCCAGCAGCCAAGTCCGACAGGGCTACGAGCAGTACTTC.

Of note for this clone: Other DNA sequences in this specimen translate into the identical CDR3. This sequence joins TRBV25-1 and TRBJ1-4; 9 bases agree with TRBD1. CDR1 and CDR2 from the germline V gene are MGHDK and SYGVNS. The CDR3 is made up of 14 amino acids. Germline trimming cut 4 bases from V and 7 bases from J; bases unmatched to any gene: 4. CDR3 in amino acids: CASSALGQGEKLFF. The CDR3 DNA follows: TGTGCCAGCAGTGCCCTGGGACAGGGTGAAAAACTGTTTTTT.

The V call is TRBV4-3, the J call TRBJ1-2, with TRBD1 as a possible D gene (5 bases). Trimming pared 4 bases from V and 7 bases from J, leaving 19 bases between. The CDR3 contains 15 residues. Looked up from germline, CDR1 is LGHNA and CDR2 is YSLEER. For the CDR3, the DNA is TGCGCCAGCAGCCCCCAAGTAGGGACTAGCGGTGGCTACACCTTC. Its translation: CASSPQVGTSGGYTF.

This clone is a singleton in its sample. The chain combines TRBV29-1 with TRBJ2-7, with a weak D call TRBD2 (5 bases). Germline V gene data show CDR1 as SQVTM and CDR2 as ANQGSEA. The germline V and J ends were trimmed by 0 bases and 6 bases, with 18 bases remaining between them. This CDR3 is 15 amino acids long. The CDR3 nucleotides are TGCAGCGTTGAAGATCTCGCTAGCCCTAACTCCGAGCAGTACTTC. The encoded protein is CSVEDLASPNSEQYF.

The chain joins TRBV5-1 to TRBJ1-1, with D hard to call. The CDR3 is 15 residues long. Trimming removed 0 bases from V and 2 bases from J, with 11 bases in between. CDR1 is SGHRS and CDR2 is YFSETQ in the germline V gene. The CDR3 loop is CASSLADGLNTEAFF. The CDR3 nucleotides read TGCGCCAGCAGCTTGGCCGACGGGTTAAACACTGAAGCTTTCTTT.

The chain combines TRBV9 with TRBJ2-7, with a weak D call TRBD1 (5 bases). Germline loops: CDR1 SGDLS, CDR2 YYNGEE. Trimming shortened V by 4 bases and J by 6 bases, and 11 bases separated the two germline ends. The CDR3 contains 12 residues. CDR3: CASSSRVGEQYF. Here the CDR3 DNA reads TGTGCCAGCAGCTCCAGGGTTGGCGAGCAGTACTTC.

The rearrangement links TRBV30 to TRBJ2-7; 8 bases align to TRBD1. CDR1 and CDR2 from the germline V gene are GTSNPN and SVGIG (reference sequence). With 6 bases clipped from V and 9 bases from J, the junction kept 19 bases outside the gene matches. The CDR3 is 15 amino acids. CDR3 amino acids: CACRGGQGNFYGQYF. CDR3 in DNA: TGTGCCTGCAGGGGTGGACAGGGAAATTTCTATGGGCAGTACTTC.

The chain joins TRBV5-1 to TRBJ1-2, with 10 bases that match TRBD1. Germline-derived CDR1 and CDR2 are SGHRS and YFSETQ. This CDR3 comprises 15 residues. Germline trimming cut 0 bases from V and 7 bases from J; bases unmatched to any gene: 6. CDR3 bases: TGCGCCAGCAGCTTGGTTGGACAGGGGGTTCTTGGCTACACCTTC. Protein: CASSLVGQGVLGYTF.